Following are 22 T cell receptor beta chains from one sample sequenced in a study of T cell responses to AZD1222 COVID-19 vaccine. Method: immunoSEQ multiplex PCR; TCRdb's copy keeps in-frame clones and lacks some. In the table there are about 90,000 clones, about 93% of which are singletons. Sequencing was performed on peripheral blood, taken on day 0 of MenACWY control vaccination. The receptor set was obtained from an adult in good health.

The DNA of the CDR3 is TGTGCCAGCAGCCTTGTAGGTAGATCGGGTGAGCAGTACTTC. This encodes CASSLVGRSGEQYF. The V call is TRBV7-9, the J call TRBJ2-7; no firm D call. The CDR3 loop spans 14 amino acids. The V end lost 5 bases, the J end lost 7 bases, and 18 bases lay between the germline ends. Germline V gene sequence: CDR1 SEHNR, CDR2 FQNEAQ (reference sequence).

This clone was seen a single time. This chain connects TRBV19 to TRBJ2-5; 7 bases align to TRBD2. Germline V CDR1 and CDR2: LNHDA, SQIVND (reference sequence). V gave up 3 bases and J gave up 11 bases; unmatched junction bases: 15. There are 15 residues in the CDR3. CDR3 bases: TGTGCCAGTAGTATGGGAGGGTCCCCTCATCAGGGTCAGTACTTC. This translates into CASSMGGSPHQGQYF.

The chain employs TRBV5-6 and TRBJ1-2, with a tentative D call TRBD1 (6 bases). Germline-derived CDR1 and CDR2 are SGHDT and YYEEEE. The CDR3 has 15 residues. V was shortened by 4 bases and J by 2 bases, with 15 bases between the two germline ends. The DNA for the CDR3 is TGTGCCAGCAGCCTCGGCCAGGGGTTAAACTATGGCTACACCTTC. Translating it yields CASSLGQGLNYGYTF.

This clone was found once. The V gene is TRBV28, the J gene TRBJ2-7, with D tentatively TRBD1 or TRBD2 (5 bases each). Germline V gene sequence: CDR1 MDHEN, CDR2 SYDVKM. V shed 3 bases and J shed 6 bases, with 12 bases lying between them. The length of the CDR3 is 13 residues. This CDR3 is CASSFEGTGEQYF. The CDR3 bases are TGTGCCAGCAGTTTTGAAGGGACGGGCGAGCAGTACTTC.

V usage is TRBV20-1 and J usage is TRBJ1-4; D unresolved. Per germline, CDR1 DFQATT and CDR2 SNEGSKA (reference sequence). This CDR3 comprises 16 residues. The V end was cut by 3 bases, the J end by 4 bases, with 18 bases between. CDR3 residues: CSASTPGGYSNEKLFF. The CDR3 DNA follows: TGCAGTGCTAGTACCCCCGGCGGGTACAGTAATGAAAAACTGTTTTTT.

This chain uses TRBV28 with TRBJ1-5; D remains unclear. The germline V and J ends were trimmed by 8 bases and 8 bases, with 13 bases remaining between them. The CDR3 consists of 12 residues. Germline values: CDR1 MDHEN, CDR2 SYDVKM. The CDR3 coding sequence is TGTGCCAGCGCCCAGCCTCGCGAGCCCCAGCATTTT. It yields the protein CASAQPREPQHF.

The chain is built from TRBV28 and TRBJ1-5; D may be TRBD1 (6 bases). CDR3 length: 14 residues. The germline V and J ends were trimmed by 7 bases and 6 bases, with 16 bases remaining between them. The V gene's germline CDR1 is MDHEN and CDR2 SYDVKM. The CDR3 nucleotides are TGTGCCAGCACCGCTCAGGGGTCGGGTCAGCCCCAGCATTTT. Protein sequence: CASTAQGSGQPQHF. The whole variable domain, filled in from reference TRBV28 and TRBJ1-5, reads DVKVTQSSRYLVKRTGEKVFLECVQDMDHENMFWYRQDPGLGLRLIYFSYDVKMKEKGDIPEGYSVSREKKERFSLILESASTNQTSMYLCASTAQGSGQPQHFGDGTRLSIL.

The gene calls are TRBV27 and TRBJ2-3; D might be TRBD2 (5 bases). CDR3 length: 13 residues. CDR1 and CDR2 from the germline V gene are MNHEY and SMNVEV (reference sequence). V lost 6 bases and J lost 2, with 9 bases in between. CDR3 sequence reads: CASRLANTDTQYF. CDR3 DNA sequence: TGTGCCAGCAGGTTAGCGAACACAGATACGCAGTATTTT.

J is TRBJ1-1 and V is TRBV28; D might be TRBD1 (5 bases). The ends were cut back, 5 bases at V and 6 bases at J, with 10 bases in the middle. Germline loops: CDR1 MDHEN, CDR2 SYDVKM. The CDR3 consists of 12 residues. The CDR3 DNA reads TGTGCCAGCAGTCACCCGGGGCCTGAAGCTTTCTTT. It codes for CASSHPGPEAFF. The full variable domain, rest sourced from reference TRBV28 and TRBJ1-1, is DVKVTQSSRYLVKRTGEKVFLECVQDMDHENMFWYRQDPGLGLRLIYFSYDVKMKEKGDIPEGYSVSREKKERFSLILESASTNQTSMYLCASSHPGPEAFFGQGTRLTVV.

A note on this clone: Other DNA sequences in the sample encode the same CDR3. V gene TRBV28 combines with J gene TRBJ2-7, with a tentative D call TRBD1 (6 bases). Germline CDR1 MDHEN, CDR2 SYDVKM. This CDR3 is built from 14 residues. V was clipped by 6 bases and J by 3 bases, with 15 bases between them. For the CDR3, the DNA is TGTGCCAGCAGCCCCCCTGGACAGATCTACGAGCAGTACTTC. This gives the protein CASSPPGQIYEQYF.

The chain carries TRBV5-1 and TRBJ2-2; no clear D gene. The CDR3 sequence is 13 residues long. Trimming cost V 0 bases and J 9 bases, with 9 bases left between them. CDR1 is SGHRS, CDR2 YFSETQ, per germline. DNA of the CDR3: TGCGCCAGCAGCTTGGACCACGCCAGGGAGCTGTTTTTT. Translating gives CASSLDHARELFF.

The V and J genes are TRBV12-3 or TRBV12-4 and TRBJ1-2; D ambiguous. V lost 3 bases and J lost 12, with 17 bases in between. The CDR3 sequence is 13 residues long. The CDR3: CASSFFNGERDTF. The CDR3 DNA follows: TGTGCCAGCAGTTTTTTTAATGGGGAGCGGGACACCTTC.

This chain links TRBV5-1 with TRBJ1-1; no clear D gene. The V gene lost 3 bases and the J gene lost 0 bases, with 6 bases spanning the gap. Looked up from germline, CDR1 is SGHRS and CDR2 is YFSETQ. The CDR3 contains 13 residues. In nucleotides, the CDR3 is TGCGCCAGCAGCTCGACGGTGAACACTGAAGCTTTCTTT. Protein sequence: CASSSTVNTEAFF.

V gene TRBV29-1 combines with J gene TRBJ1-2, with a weak D call TRBD1 (5 bases). The germline CDR1 and CDR2 sequences are SQVTM and ANQGSEA. The CDR3 is made up of 13 amino acids. V was pared by 5 bases and J by 1 base, with 11 bases between. The DNA of the CDR3 is TGCAGCGTTACTCAGGGAATTAACTATGGCTACACCTTC. As protein: CSVTQGINYGYTF.

This CDR3 reads CASSSRDSNQPQHF. The DNA for the CDR3 is TGTGCCAGCAGTAGCCGGGACAGCAATCAGCCCCAGCATTTT. The chain has TRBV5-6 and TRBJ1-5; D may be TRBD1 (5 bases). The V end lost 5 bases, the J end lost 1 base, and 10 bases lay between the germline ends. CDR1 SGHDT and CDR2 YYEEEE come from the germline V gene. The CDR3 runs 14 residues.

A single count supports this clone. The rearrangement joins TRBV5-4 to TRBJ1-6; TRBD1 matches at 11 bases. The germline gives CDR1 SGHNT, CDR2 YYREEE (reference sequence). The CDR3 length is 16 residues. The V and J ends lost 4 bases and 8 bases, in that order; junction bases with no gene match: 8. The CDR3 nucleotides are TGTGCCAGCAGCCGGATAGGGACAGGGGGAGATTCACCCCTCCACTTT. Translation gives CASSRIGTGGDSPLHF.

The J gene is TRBJ1-2, the V gene TRBV11-2, with D unresolved. V lost 5 bases to trimming and J lost 8 bases, with 15 bases between them. From germline, CDR1 is SGHAT and CDR2 FQNNGV. This CDR3 has 13 residues. CDR3 nucleotide sequence: TGTGCCAGCAGCCCCGACGGTTCCCTAGGCTACACCTTC. Translation gives CASSPDGSLGYTF.

As for this clone: At the DNA level, this CDR3 is encoded by other sequences in the same sample as well. V and J are TRBV5-1 and TRBJ2-3; either TRBD1 or TRBD2 may supply D (7 bases each). Germline CDR1 SGHRS, CDR2 YFSETQ. The CDR3 loop spans 14 amino acids. Trimming removed 0 bases at V and 6 bases at J, with 11 bases between. The CDR3 DNA reads as TGCGCCAGCAGCTTGGCAGGGGGGGCCGATACGCAGTATTTT. Amino acids: CASSLAGGADTQYF.

This clone was seen once. The chain carries TRBV6-5 and TRBJ1-6; 8 bases match TRBD1. The CDR3 runs to 14 residues. Germline V gene data show CDR1 as MNHEY and CDR2 as SVGAGI. V lost 5 bases to trimming and J lost 6 bases; unmatched junction nucleotides: 3. The CDR3 here is CASSRGQGNSPLHF. CDR3 DNA: TGTGCCAGCAGTCGAGGACAGGGTAATTCACCCCTCCACTTT.

This sequence joins TRBV28 and TRBJ1-6; a possible D gene is TRBD1 (5 bases). The CDR3 totals 14 residues. CDR1 and CDR2 from the germline V gene are MDHEN and SYDVKM. The V gene lost 5 bases and the J gene lost 9 bases, with 14 bases spanning the gap. As DNA, the CDR3 is TGTGCCAGCAGTCTGGGGGTTAGAGGTTCACCCCTCCACTTT. Protein: CASSLGVRGSPLHF.

The V gene is TRBV24-1, the J gene TRBJ1-5; possibly TRBD1 for D (5 bases). V was shortened by 4 bases and J by 5 bases, with 14 bases between the two germline ends. Germline assignment: CDR1 KGHDR and CDR2 SFDVKD. The CDR3 contains 15 residues. Here the CDR3 DNA reads TGTGCCACCAGTGAGGGGGGACGGCAGGATCAGCCCCAGCATTTT. Its protein product is CATSEGGRQDQPQHF.

The genes are TRBV11-2 and TRBJ2-5; the D call may be TRBD1 or TRBD2 (6 bases each). Trimming cost V 0 bases and J 4 bases, with 12 bases left between them. The CDR3 totals 15 residues. Germline V gene lookup returns CDR1 SGHAT and CDR2 FQNNGV. The CDR3 here is CASSLDGGPGETQYF. The CDR3 DNA reads TGTGCCAGCAGCTTAGATGGGGGGCCAGGAGAGACCCAGTACTTC.